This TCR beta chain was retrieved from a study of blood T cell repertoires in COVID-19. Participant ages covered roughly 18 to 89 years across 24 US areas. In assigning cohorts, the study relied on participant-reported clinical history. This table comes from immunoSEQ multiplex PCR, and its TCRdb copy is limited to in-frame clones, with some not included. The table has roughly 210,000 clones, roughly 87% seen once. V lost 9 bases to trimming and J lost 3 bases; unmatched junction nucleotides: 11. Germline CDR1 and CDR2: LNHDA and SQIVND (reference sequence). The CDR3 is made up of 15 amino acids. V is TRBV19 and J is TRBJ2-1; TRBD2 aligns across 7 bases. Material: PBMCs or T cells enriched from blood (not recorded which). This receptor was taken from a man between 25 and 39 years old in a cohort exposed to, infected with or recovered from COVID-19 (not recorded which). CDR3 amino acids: CASGRPPPNYNEQFF. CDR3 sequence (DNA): TGTGCCAGCGGGAGGCCGCCCCCGAACTACAATGAGCAGTTCTTC.